Listed here are 7 T cell receptor beta chains from one sample, sequenced in a study of T cell clonality in common variable immunodeficiency. The data were produced by immunoSEQ multiplex PCR, yet TCRdb's version contains in-frame clones alone and is incomplete. Singletons are absent from the sample, which has approximately 52,000 clones. Source material: peripheral blood mononuclear cells. Source of these receptors: a person aged 18 to 70 in good health.

The table lists this clone with a few counts. The observed sequence ends 3 residues before the CDR3 terminus, with the missing tail filled in from the germline J gene. The gene calls are TRBV7-9 and TRBJ2-7; 10 bases are shared with TRBD1. This CDR3 has 15 amino acids. Germline loops: CDR1 SEHNR, CDR2 FQNEAQ (reference sequence). The V segment lost 1 base and the J segment 4 bases; nucleotides outside the gene matches: 4. The covered CDR3 bases are TGTGCCAGCAGCTTAGGTGGGACAGGGGCTTACGAG. It encodes CASSLGGTGAYE. The CDR3 in its entirety is CASSLGGTGAYEQYF. The whole variable domain, remainder taken from reference TRBV7-9 and TRBJ2-7, is DTGVSQNPRHKITKRGQNVTFRCDPISEHNRLYWYRQTLGQGPEFLTYFQNEAQLEKSRLLSDRFSAERPKGSFSTLEIQRTEQGDSAMYLCASSLGGTGAYEQYFGPGTRLTVT.

This clone was detected a few times. The CDR3 end is not reached by the read, which stops 3 residues before it; the germline J gene fills it in. This chain links TRBV11-3 with TRBJ2-7, with 7 bases aligning to TRBD2. Per germline, CDR1 SGHNT and CDR2 YENEEA. The CDR3 spans 14 residues. Trimming at V came to 5 bases and at J to 2 bases, leaving 6 bases not matched to a gene. The sequenced CDR3 bases are TGTGCCAGCAGCCCAGACGCGGGGGCCTACGAG. The encoded protein is CASSPDAGAYE. The whole CDR3 region reads CASSPDAGAYEQYF.

This clone was picked up many times. Read sequence stops 3 residues before the CDR3 end, and the germline J gene provides the missing end. The chain is built from TRBV27 and TRBJ2-1; 9 bases line up with TRBD2. CDR1 and CDR2 from the germline V gene are MNHEY and SMNVEV (reference sequence). The CDR3 length is 15 residues. J gave up 8 bases and V 5 bases, and 10 bases lay outside the gene matches. The CDR3: CASSLRRREGDEQFF. Incomplete CDR3 DNA: TGTGCCAGCAGTCTTCGGAGGCGGGAGGGGGATGAG.

This clone has just a few counts. The read is 3 residues too short to cover the CDR3 end, so that end is filled in from the germline J gene. The gene calls are TRBV2 and TRBJ1-2; 7 positions agree with TRBD1. The CDR3 length is 14 residues. With 4 bases clipped from V and 0 bases from J, the junction kept 2 bases outside the gene matches. Per the germline V gene, CDR1 is SNHLY and CDR2 is FYNNEI. The CDR3 sequence is CASSVGQANYGYTF. CDR3 DNA (partial): TGTGCCAGCAGTGTAGGACAGGCTAACTATGGC. The variable domain in full, with the rest retrieved from reference TRBV2 and TRBJ1-2, is EPEVTQTPSHQVTQMGQEVILRCVPISNHLYFYWYRQILGQKVEFLVSFYNNEISEKSEIFDDQFSVERPDGSNFTLKIRSTKLEDSAMYFCASSVGQANYGYTFGSGTRLTVV.

This clone appeared a few times. With the read ending 3 residues before the CDR3 end, the germline J gene is used to fill in that end. This chain links TRBV5-1 with TRBJ1-2; D might be TRBD1 (5 bases). The CDR3 spans 19 residues. Germline-derived CDR1 and CDR2 are SGHRS and YFSETQ. This CDR3 reads CASSEGLAGEFGPKNIYTF. The sequenced part of the CDR3 DNA is TGCGCCAGCAGCGAGGGACTAGCGGGAGAGTTTGGCCCCAAAAACATC.

This clone came up many times. CDR3: CAYRGFKGYTF. CDR3 DNA (partial): TGTGCCTATAGGGGATTTAAAGGC. The rearrangement links TRBV30 to TRBJ1-2, with D tentatively TRBD1 (5 bases). The read ends 3 residues early relative to the CDR3; the germline J gene fills the gap. Per the germline V gene, CDR1 is GTSNPN and CDR2 is SVGIG (reference sequence). The CDR3 is 11 amino acids.

This clone has ten or more counts. The sequence runs out 3 residues before the end of the CDR3; the remainder is reconstructed from the germline J gene. V usage is TRBV5-4 and J usage is TRBJ2-3; 8 nucleotides line up with TRBD1. In germline, CDR1 is SGHNT, CDR2 YYREEE (reference sequence). Trimming removed 0 bases from V and 4 bases from J; junction bases left unmatched: 1. This CDR3 is built from 14 residues. CDR3 bases read: TGTGCCAGCAGCTTGGACAGGGGGGCAGATACG. This translates into CASSLDRGADT. In full, the CDR3 is CASSLDRGADTQYF.